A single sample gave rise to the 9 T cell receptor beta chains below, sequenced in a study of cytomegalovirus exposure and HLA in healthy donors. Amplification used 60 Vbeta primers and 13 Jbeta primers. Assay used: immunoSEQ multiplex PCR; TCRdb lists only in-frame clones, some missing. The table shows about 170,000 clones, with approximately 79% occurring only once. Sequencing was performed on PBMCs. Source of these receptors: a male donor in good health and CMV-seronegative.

The CDR3 nucleotides are TGTGCCAGCACCCCGGGACTAGCGGGGATGGGGGAGACCCAGTACTTC. Amino acids: CASTPGLAGMGETQYF. This sequence joins TRBV27 and TRBJ2-5, with TRBD2 matching over 13 bases. The CDR3 covers 16 residues. V was clipped by 7 bases and J by 5 bases; unmatched bases: 10. Germline CDR1 reads MNHEY; CDR2 reads SMNVEV (reference sequence).

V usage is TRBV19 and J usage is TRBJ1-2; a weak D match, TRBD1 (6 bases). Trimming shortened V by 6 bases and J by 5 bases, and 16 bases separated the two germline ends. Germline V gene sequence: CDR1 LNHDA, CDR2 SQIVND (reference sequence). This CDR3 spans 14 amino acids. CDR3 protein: CASRPGGGRYGYTF. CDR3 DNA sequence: TGTGCCAGTAGACCGGGGGGGGGCCGTTATGGCTACACCTTC.

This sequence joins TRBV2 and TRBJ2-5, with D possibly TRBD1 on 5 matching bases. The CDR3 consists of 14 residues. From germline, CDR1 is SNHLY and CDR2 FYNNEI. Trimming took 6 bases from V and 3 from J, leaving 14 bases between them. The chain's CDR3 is CASSPPGREETQYF. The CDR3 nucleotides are TGTGCCAGCAGCCCCCCTGGCAGGGAAGAGACCCAGTACTTC.

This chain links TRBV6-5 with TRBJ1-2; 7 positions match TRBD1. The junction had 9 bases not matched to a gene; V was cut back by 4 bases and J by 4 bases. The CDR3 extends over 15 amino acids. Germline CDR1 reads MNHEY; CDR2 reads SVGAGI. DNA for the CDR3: TGTGCCAGCAGTTCCCCCAGGGGGATAGGCTATGGCTACACCTTC. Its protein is CASSSPRGIGYGYTF.

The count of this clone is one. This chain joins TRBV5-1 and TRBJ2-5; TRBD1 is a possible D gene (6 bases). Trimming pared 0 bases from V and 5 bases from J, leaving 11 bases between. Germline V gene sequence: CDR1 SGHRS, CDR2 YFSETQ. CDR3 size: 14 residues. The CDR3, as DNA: TGCGCCAGCAGCTTGGTGGACAGCCGGGAGACCCAGTACTTC. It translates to CASSLVDSRETQYF.

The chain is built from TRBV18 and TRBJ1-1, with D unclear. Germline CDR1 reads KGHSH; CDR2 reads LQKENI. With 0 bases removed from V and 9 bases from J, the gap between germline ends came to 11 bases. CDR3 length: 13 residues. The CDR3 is CASSPPLTVQAFF. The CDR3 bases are TGTGCCAGCTCACCACCGTTAACAGTGCAAGCTTTCTTT.

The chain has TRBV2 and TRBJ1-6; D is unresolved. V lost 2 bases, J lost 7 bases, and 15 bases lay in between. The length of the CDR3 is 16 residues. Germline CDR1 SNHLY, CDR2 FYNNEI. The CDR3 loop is CASSEPSAGRNSPLHF. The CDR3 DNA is TGTGCCAGCAGTGAACCCAGTGCCGGGAGAAATTCACCCCTCCACTTT.

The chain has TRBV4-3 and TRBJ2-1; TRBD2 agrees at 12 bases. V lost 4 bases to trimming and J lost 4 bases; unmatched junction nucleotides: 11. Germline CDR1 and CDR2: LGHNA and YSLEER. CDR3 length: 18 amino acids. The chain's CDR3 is CASSRGGASGGGYNEQFF. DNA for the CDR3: TGCGCCAGCAGCCGGGGGGGCGCTAGCGGGGGGGGATACAATGAGCAGTTCTTC.

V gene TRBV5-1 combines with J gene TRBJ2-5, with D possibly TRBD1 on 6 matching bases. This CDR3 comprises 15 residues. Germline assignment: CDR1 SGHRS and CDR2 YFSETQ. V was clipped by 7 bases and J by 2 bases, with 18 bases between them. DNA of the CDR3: TGCGCCAGCCGACGACAGGTCACTGATCAAGAGACCCAGTACTTC. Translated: CASRRQVTDQETQYF.